The text below deals with one T cell receptor beta chain. Its antigen is unidentified. One entry per CDR3 protein, called by TCRdb with MiXCR from the 5' RACE reads. This sample carries under 800,000 distinct CDR3 sequences, 21% of them seen once, and the ten largest clones take 4% to 5.5%. This entry belongs to a study of identical twins. CDR1 and CDR2 (germline): DFQATT, SNEGSKA (reference sequence). V was shortened by 6 bases and J by 6 bases, with 18 bases between the two germline ends. This CDR3 has 14 amino acids. Study conclusions and caveats: Memory repertoires lacked the insertion deficit that abundant cord blood beta clonotypes showed.

This sample also appeared in a second study, on T cells expressing NK-cell markers.

This chain connects TRBV20-1 to TRBJ1-5, with no clear D. The receptor was isolated from a woman under 30 in good health. Specimen: PBMCs. The CDR3 DNA reads as TGCAGTGCCATAGACTTACGGGCCAGTCAGCCCCAGCATTTT. It yields the protein CSAIDLRASQPQHF.